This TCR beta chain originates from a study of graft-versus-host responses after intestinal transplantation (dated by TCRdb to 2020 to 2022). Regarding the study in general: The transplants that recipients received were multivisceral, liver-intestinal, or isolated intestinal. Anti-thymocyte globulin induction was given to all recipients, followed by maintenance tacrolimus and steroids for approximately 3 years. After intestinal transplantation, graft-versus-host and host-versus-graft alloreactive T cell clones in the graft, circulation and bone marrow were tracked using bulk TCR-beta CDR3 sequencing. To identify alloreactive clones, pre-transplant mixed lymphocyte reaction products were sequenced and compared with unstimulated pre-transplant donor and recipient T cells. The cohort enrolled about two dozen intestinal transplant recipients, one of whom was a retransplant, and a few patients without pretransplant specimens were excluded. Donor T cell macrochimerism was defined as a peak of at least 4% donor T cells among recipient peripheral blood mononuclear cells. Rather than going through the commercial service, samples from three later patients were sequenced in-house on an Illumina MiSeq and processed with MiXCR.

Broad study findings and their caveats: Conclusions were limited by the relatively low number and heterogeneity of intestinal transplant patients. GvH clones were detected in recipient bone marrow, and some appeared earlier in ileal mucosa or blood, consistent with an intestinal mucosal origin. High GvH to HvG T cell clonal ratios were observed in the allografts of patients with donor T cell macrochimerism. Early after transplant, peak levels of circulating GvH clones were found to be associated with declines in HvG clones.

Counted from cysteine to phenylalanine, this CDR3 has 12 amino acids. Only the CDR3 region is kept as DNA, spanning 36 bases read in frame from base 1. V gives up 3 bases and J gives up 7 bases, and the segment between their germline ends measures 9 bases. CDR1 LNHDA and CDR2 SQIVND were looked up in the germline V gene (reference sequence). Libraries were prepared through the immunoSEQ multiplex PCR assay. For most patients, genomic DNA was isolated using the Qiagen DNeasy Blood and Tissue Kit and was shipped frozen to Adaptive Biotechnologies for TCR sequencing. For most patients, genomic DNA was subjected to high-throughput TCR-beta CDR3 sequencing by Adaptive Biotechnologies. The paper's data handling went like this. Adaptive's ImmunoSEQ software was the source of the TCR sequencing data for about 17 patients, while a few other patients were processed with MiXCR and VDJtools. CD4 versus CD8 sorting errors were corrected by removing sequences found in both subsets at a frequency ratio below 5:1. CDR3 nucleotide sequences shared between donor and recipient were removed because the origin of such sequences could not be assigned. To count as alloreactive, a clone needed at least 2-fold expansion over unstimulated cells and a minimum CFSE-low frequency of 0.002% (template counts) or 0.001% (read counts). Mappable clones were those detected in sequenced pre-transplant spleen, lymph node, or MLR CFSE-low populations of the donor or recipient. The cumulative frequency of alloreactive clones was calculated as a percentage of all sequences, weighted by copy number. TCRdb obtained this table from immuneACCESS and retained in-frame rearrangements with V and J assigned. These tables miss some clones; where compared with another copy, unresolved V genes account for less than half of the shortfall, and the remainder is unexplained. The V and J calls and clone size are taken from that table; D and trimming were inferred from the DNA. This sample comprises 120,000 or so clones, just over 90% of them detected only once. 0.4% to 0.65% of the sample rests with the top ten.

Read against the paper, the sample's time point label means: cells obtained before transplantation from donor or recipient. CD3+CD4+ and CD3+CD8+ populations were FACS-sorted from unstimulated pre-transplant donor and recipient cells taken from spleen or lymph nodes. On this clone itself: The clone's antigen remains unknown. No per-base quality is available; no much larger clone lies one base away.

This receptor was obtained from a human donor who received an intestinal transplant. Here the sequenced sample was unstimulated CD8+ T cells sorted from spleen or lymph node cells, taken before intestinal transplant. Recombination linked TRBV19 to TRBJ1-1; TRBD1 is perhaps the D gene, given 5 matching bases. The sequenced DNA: TGTGCCAGTAGTATTGTGGGGGTTGAAGCTTTCTTT. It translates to CASSIVGVEAFF.